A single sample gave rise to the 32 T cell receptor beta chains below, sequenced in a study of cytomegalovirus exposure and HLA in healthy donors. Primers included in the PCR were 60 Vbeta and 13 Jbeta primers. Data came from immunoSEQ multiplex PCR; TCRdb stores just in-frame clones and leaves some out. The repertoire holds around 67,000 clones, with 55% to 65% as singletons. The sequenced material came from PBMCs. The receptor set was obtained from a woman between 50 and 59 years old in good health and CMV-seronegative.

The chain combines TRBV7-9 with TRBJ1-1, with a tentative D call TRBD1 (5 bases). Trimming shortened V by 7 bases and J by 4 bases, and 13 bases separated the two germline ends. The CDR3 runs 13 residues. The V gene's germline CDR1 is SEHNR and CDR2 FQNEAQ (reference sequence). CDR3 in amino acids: CASTYRGSTEAFF. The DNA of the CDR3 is TGTGCCAGCACTTACCGGGGGAGCACTGAAGCTTTCTTT.

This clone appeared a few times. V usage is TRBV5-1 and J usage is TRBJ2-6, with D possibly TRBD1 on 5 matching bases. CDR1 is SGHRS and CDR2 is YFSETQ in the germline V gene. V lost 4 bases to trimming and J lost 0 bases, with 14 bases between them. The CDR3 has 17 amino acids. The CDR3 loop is CASSRTRQYSGANVLTF. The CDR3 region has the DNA TGCGCCAGCAGCCGTACCAGACAGTACTCTGGGGCCAACGTCCTGACTTTC.

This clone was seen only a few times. The CDR3, as DNA: TGCGCCAGCAGCTCGCAGCAGGCTAACTATGGCTACACCTTC. Amino acid sequence: CASSSQQANYGYTF. This chain joins TRBV5-1 and TRBJ1-2; no definite D call. V was shortened by 3 bases and J by 0 bases, with 9 bases between the two germline ends. The CDR3 covers 14 residues. CDR1 SGHRS and CDR2 YFSETQ come from the germline V gene.

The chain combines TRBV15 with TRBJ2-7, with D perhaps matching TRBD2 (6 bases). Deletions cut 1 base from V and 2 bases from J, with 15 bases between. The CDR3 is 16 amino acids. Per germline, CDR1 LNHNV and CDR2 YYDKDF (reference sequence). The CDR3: CATSRGGAGEAYEQYF. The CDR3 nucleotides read TGTGCCACCAGCAGAGGGGGCGCCGGGGAGGCCTACGAGCAGTACTTC. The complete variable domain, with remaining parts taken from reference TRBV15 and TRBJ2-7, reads DAMVIQNPRYQVTQFGKPVTLSCSQTLNHNVMYWYQQKSSQAPKLLFHYYDKDFNNEADTPDNFQSRRPNTSFCFLDIRSPGLGDTAMYLCATSRGGAGEAYEQYFGPGTRLTVT.

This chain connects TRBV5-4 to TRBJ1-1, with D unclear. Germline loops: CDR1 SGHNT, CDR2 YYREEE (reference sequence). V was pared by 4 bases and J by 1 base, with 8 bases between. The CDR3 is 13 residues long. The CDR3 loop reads CASSRGGNTEAFF. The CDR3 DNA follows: TGTGCCAGCAGCCGCGGTGGGAACACTGAAGCTTTCTTT.

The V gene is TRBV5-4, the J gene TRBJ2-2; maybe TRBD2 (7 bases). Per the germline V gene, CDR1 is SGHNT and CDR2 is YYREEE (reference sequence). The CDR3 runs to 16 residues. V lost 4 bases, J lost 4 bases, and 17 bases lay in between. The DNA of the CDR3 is TGTGCCAGCAGCGGGGGGGGGCGACCGCCCACCGGGGAGCTGTTTTTT. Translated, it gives CASSGGGRPPTGELFF. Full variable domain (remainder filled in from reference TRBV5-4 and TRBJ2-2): ETGVTQSPTHLIKTRGQQVTLRCSSQSGHNTVSWYQQALGQGPQFIFQYYREEENGRGNFPPRFSGLQFPNYSSELNVNALELDDSALYLCASSGGGRPPTGELFFGEGSRLTVL.

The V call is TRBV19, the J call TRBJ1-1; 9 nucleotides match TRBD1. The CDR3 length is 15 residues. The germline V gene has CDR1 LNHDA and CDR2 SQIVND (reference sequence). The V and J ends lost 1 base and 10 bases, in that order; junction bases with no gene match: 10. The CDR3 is CASSIGPLTGGPAFF. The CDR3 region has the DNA TGTGCCAGTAGTATAGGGCCTTTGACAGGGGGTCCAGCTTTCTTT.

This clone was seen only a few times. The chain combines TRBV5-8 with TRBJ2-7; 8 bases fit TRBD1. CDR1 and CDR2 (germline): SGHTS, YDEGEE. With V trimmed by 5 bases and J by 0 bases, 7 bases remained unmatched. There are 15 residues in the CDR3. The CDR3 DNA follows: TGTGCCAGCAGTTATACAGGGGGGCCCTCCTACGAGCAGTACTTC. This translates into CASSYTGGPSYEQYF.

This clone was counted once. The CDR3 DNA sequence: TGTGCCAGCAGTGGTTCAGGTGCCACTGAAGCTTTCTTT. Translation gives CASSGSGATEAFF. This chain connects TRBV2 to TRBJ1-1; no reliable D call. The V gene's germline CDR1 is SNHLY and CDR2 FYNNEI. The V gene lost 4 bases and the J gene lost 4 bases, with 10 bases spanning the gap. The CDR3 spans 13 residues.

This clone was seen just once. The CDR3 protein is CASSLGRVDGYTF. For the CDR3, the DNA is TGCGCCAGCAGCTTGGGCAGGGTGGATGGCTACACCTTC. This chain connects TRBV5-1 to TRBJ1-2, with TRBD1 as a possible D gene (5 bases). The CDR3 runs 13 residues. CDR1 is SGHRS and CDR2 is YFSETQ in the germline V gene. V was cut by 0 bases and J by 6 bases, with 9 bases left in between.

The CDR3 region is CASSLDPNSAEEAFF. The DNA for the CDR3 is TGCGCCAGCAGCTTGGACCCTAACTCAGCGGAGGAAGCTTTCTTT. The rearrangement joins TRBV5-1 to TRBJ1-1; unclear D gene. V was shortened by 0 bases and J by 8 bases, with 17 bases between the two germline ends. The CDR3 is 15 amino acids. Germline CDR1 is SGHRS and CDR2 is YFSETQ.

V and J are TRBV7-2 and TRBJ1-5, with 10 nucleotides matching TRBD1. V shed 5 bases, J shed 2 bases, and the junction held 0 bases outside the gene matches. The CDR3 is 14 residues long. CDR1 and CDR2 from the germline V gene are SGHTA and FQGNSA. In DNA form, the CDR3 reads TGTGCCAGCAGCGGACAGGGGGGCAATCAGCCCCAGCATTTT. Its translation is CASSGQGGNQPQHF. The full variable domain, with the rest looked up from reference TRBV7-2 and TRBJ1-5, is GAGVSQSPSNKVTEKGKDVELRCDPISGHTALYWYRQSLGQGLEFLIYFQGNSAPDKSGLPSDRFSAERTGGSVSTLTIQRTQQEDSAVYLCASSGQGGNQPQHFGDGTRLSIL.

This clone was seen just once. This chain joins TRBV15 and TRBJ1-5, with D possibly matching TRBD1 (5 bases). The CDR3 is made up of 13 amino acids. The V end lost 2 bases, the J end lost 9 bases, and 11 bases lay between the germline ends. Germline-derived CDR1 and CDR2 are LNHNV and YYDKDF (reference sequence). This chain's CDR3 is CATSRQGETPQHF. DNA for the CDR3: TGTGCCACCAGCAGACAGGGCGAAACGCCCCAGCATTTT.

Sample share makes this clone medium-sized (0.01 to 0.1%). CDR3: CASSPASYIQYF. As DNA, the CDR3 is TGTGCCAGCAGCCCGGCTAGTTACATTCAGTACTTC. The gene calls are TRBV11-2 and TRBJ2-4; D ambiguous. V lost 5 bases to trimming and J lost 8 bases, with 10 bases between them. This CDR3 has 12 amino acids. CDR1 SGHAT and CDR2 FQNNGV come from the germline V gene.

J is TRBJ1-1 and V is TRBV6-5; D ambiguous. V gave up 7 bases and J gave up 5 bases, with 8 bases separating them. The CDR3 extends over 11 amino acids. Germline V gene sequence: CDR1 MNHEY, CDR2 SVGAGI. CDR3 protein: CASTRETEAFF. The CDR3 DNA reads TGTGCCAGCACTCGAGAGACTGAAGCTTTCTTT.

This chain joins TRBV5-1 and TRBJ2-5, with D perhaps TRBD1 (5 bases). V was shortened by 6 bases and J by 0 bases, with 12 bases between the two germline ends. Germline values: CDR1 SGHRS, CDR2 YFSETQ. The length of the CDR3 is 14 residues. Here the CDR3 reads CASTQGSHQETQYF. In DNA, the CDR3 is TGCGCCAGCACCCAGGGTAGCCACCAAGAGACCCAGTACTTC.

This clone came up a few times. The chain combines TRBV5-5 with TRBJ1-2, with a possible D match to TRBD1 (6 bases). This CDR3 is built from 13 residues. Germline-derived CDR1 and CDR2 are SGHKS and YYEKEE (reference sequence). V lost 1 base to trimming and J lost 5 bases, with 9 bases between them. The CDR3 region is CASSLPGAYGYTF. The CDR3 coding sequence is TGTGCCAGCAGCTTGCCAGGGGCGTATGGCTACACCTTC.

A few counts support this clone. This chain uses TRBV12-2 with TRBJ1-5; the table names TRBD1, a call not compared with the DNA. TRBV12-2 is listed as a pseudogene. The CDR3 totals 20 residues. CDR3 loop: CASRLAGRDRGDLGNQPQHF. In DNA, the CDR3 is TGTGCAAGTCGCTTAGCGGGTCGGGACAGGGGGGATTTGGGCAATCAGCCCCAGCATTTT.

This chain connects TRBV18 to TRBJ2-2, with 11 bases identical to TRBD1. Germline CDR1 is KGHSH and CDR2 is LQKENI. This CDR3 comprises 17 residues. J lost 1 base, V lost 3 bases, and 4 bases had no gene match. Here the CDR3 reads CASSPSDRGLNTGELFF. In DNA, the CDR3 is TGTGCCAGCTCACCGTCGGACAGGGGGCTGAACACCGGGGAGCTGTTTTTT.

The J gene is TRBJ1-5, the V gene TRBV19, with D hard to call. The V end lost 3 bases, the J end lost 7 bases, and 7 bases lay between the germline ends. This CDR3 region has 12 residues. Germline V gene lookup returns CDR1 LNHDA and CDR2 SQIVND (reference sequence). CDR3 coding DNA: TGTGCCAGTAGTATTCTAGAACAGCCCCAGCATTTT. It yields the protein CASSILEQPQHF.

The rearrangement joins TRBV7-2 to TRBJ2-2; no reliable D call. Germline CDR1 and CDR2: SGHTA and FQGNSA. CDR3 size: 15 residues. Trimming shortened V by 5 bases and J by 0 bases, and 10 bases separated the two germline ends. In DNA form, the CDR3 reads TGTGCCAGCAGCCCCCGGCAGGCGAACACCGGGGAGCTGTTTTTT. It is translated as CASSPRQANTGELFF. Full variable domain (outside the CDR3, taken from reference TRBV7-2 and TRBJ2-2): GAGVSQSPSNKVTEKGKDVELRCDPISGHTALYWYRQSLGQGLEFLIYFQGNSAPDKSGLPSDRFSAERTGGSVSTLTIQRTQQEDSAVYLCASSPRQANTGELFFGEGSRLTVL.

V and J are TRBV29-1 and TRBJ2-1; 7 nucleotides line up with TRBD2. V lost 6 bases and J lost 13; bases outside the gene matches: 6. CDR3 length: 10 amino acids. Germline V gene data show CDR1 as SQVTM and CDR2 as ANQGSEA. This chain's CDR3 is CSVGGNSQFF. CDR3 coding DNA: TGCAGCGTGGGGGGGAACAGTCAGTTCTTC.

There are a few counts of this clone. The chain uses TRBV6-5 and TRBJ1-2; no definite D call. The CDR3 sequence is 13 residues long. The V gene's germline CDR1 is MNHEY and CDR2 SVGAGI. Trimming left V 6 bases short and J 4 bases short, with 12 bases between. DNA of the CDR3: TGTGCCAGCAGACAACGGGATCTCTATGGCTACACCTTC. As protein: CASRQRDLYGYTF.

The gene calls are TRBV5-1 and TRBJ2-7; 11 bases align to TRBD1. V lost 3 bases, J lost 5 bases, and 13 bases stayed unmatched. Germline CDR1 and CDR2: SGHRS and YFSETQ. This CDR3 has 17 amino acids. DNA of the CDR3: TGCGCCAGCAGCTCCGGGACAGGGGGTGGGTGGGGGAACGAGCAGTACTTC. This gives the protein CASSSGTGGGWGNEQYF.

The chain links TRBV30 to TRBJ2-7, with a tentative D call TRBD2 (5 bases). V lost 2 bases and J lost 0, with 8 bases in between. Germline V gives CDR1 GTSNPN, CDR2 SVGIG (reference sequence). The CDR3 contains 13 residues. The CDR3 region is CAWSFGSSYEQYF. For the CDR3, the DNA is TGTGCCTGGAGTTTTGGGAGCTCCTACGAGCAGTACTTC.

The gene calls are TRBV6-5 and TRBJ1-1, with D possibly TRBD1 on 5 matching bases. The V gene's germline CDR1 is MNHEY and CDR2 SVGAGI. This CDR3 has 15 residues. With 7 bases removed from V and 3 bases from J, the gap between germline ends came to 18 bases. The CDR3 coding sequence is TGTGCCAGCACCGACTTAGGGGCCGGCTACACTGAAGCTTTCTTT. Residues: CASTDLGAGYTEAFF.

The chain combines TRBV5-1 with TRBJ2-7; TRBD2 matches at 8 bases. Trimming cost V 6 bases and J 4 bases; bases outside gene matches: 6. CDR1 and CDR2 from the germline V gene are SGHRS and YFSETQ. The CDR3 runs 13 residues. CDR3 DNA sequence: TGCGCCAGCACAGATAGCGGGAATTACGAGCAGTACTTC. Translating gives CASTDSGNYEQYF.

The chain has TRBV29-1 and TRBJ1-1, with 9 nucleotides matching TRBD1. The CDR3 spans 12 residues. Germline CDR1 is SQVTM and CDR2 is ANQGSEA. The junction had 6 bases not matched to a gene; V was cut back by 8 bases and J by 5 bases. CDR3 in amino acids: CSRGQGSTEAFF. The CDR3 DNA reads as TGCAGCCGGGGACAGGGTAGTACTGAAGCTTTCTTT.

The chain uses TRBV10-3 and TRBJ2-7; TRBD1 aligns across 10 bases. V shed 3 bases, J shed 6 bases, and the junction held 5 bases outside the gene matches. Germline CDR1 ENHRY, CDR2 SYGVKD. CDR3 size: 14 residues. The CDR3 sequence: CAISDGTGAAEQYF. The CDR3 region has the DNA TGTGCCATCAGTGACGGGACAGGGGCTGCCGAGCAGTACTTC.

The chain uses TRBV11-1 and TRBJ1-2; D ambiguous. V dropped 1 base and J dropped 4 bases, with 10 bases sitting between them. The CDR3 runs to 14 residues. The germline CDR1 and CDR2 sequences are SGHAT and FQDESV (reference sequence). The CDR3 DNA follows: TGTGCCAGCAGCTTAGACCAGGCGAGCTATGGCTACACCTTC. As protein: CASSLDQASYGYTF.

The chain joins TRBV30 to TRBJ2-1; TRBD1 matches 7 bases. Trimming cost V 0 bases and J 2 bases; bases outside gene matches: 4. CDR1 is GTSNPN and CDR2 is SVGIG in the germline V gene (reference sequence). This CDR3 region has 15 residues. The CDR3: CAWSVKQGTYNEQFF. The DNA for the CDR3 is TGTGCCTGGAGTGTCAAACAGGGGACCTACAATGAGCAGTTCTTC.

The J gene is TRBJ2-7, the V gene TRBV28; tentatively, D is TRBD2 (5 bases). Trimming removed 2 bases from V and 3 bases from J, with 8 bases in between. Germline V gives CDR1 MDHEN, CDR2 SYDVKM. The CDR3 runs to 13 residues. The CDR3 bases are TGTGCCAGCAGTTTAGTGGGAGACTACGAGCAGTACTTC. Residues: CASSLVGDYEQYF. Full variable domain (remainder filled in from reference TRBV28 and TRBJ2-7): DVKVTQSSRYLVKRTGEKVFLECVQDMDHENMFWYRQDPGLGLRLIYFSYDVKMKEKGDIPEGYSVSREKKERFSLILESASTNQTSMYLCASSLVGDYEQYFGPGTRLTVT.